This entry lists 10 T cell receptor beta chains sequenced from one sample in a study of shared clonotypes between healthy human individuals. Sequenced by immunoSEQ multiplex PCR; TCRdb stores in-frame clones only, minus some. The table records over 2 million clones, approximately 95% of them present only once. Material for sequencing was naive CD4+ T cells sorted from blood. Subset given: CD45RA+ positively selected. The source of these receptors is a man between 18 and 29 years old in good health.

Comments on this clone: The junction does not match germline at one end; this may be a read error. The CDR3 loop reads CASSPGQGVSVF. The CDR3 coding sequence is TGTGCCAGCAGTCCGGGACAGGGGGTTAGTGTATTT. The chain employs TRBV28 and TRBJ1-1, with 11 bases matching TRBD1. The CDR3 has 12 amino acids. Per germline, CDR1 MDHEN and CDR2 SYDVKM.

The count of this clone is one. V usage is TRBV27 and J usage is TRBJ2-7, with 8 bases identical to TRBD2. V gave up 5 bases and J gave up 0 bases; unmatched junction bases: 9. Germline CDR1 reads MNHEY; CDR2 reads SMNVEV (reference sequence). The CDR3 loop spans 16 amino acids. CDR3 sequence: CASSPYSGISSYEQYF. The DNA of the CDR3 is TGTGCCAGCAGTCCGTATAGCGGGATTAGCTCCTACGAGCAGTACTTC.

The chain couples TRBV28 to TRBJ2-5; 9 nucleotides align to TRBD1. This CDR3 has 14 amino acids. Trimming cost V 5 bases and J 5 bases; bases outside gene matches: 6. The germline V gene encodes CDR1 MDHEN and CDR2 SYDVKM. CDR3 sequence: CASSQQGAGETQYF. CDR3 DNA sequence: TGTGCCAGCAGTCAACAGGGGGCTGGGGAGACCCAGTACTTC.

This chain uses TRBV28 with TRBJ1-2; D is undetermined. The germline V gene encodes CDR1 MDHEN and CDR2 SYDVKM. CDR3 size: 15 residues. V lost 7 bases and J lost 4, with 19 bases in between. This CDR3 reads CASTTGPDIGYGYTF. Written as DNA, the CDR3 is TGTGCCAGCACCACCGGGCCAGATATTGGCTATGGCTACACCTTC.

This chain links TRBV27 with TRBJ2-5; 12 bases map to TRBD2. The CDR3 runs to 14 residues. Germline CDR1 is MNHEY and CDR2 is SMNVEV (reference sequence). Trimming at V came to 10 bases and at J to 5 bases, leaving 8 bases not matched to a gene. Here the CDR3 DNA reads TGTGCCACCGCCCGACTAGCGGGAGCTGAGACCCAGTACTTC. It specifies CATARLAGAETQYF.

The chain joins TRBV13 to TRBJ2-5; 7 positions match TRBD2. The DNA end favors TRBJ2-7, so the J call may be wrong. The CDR3 covers 18 residues. The germline V gene has CDR1 PRHDT and CDR2 FYEKMQ (reference sequence). DNA of the CDR3: TGTGCCAGCAGCTTAGGCCTAAAGGGCGGGAGCCTCTCCTACGAGCAGTACTTC. It encodes CASSLGLKGGSLSYEQYF.

V and J are TRBV5-4 and TRBJ2-2; D not certain. V gave up 4 bases and J gave up 4 bases, with 14 bases separating them. The CDR3 totals 15 residues. Looked up from germline, CDR1 is SGHNT and CDR2 is YYREEE (reference sequence). DNA for the CDR3: TGTGCCAGCAGCCCGGAACGTCAGTTCACCGGGGAGCTGTTTTTT. It encodes CASSPERQFTGELFF.

The CDR3 DNA reads as TGTGCCAGCTCACCGGGACAGGAGTCCGGGGAGCTGTTTTTT. The encoded protein is CASSPGQESGELFF. This rearrangement joins TRBV18 to TRBJ2-2; 8 bases align to TRBD1. Losses at the gene ends were 3 bases for V and 6 bases for J; bases not matched to a gene: 3. The CDR3 extends over 14 amino acids. Looked up from germline, CDR1 is KGHSH and CDR2 is LQKENI.

To note about this clone: At the DNA level, this CDR3 is encoded by other sequences in the same sample as well. The chain carries TRBV27 and TRBJ2-7; TRBD2 agrees at 8 bases. Germline V lookup: CDR1 MNHEY, CDR2 SMNVEV (reference sequence). This CDR3 comprises 14 residues. V dropped 4 bases and J dropped 2; count of bases not matched to a gene: 4. The CDR3 region is CASSSSGGPYEQYF. Here the CDR3 DNA reads TGTGCCAGCAGTTCGAGCGGGGGCCCCTACGAGCAGTACTTC.

This chain connects TRBV18 to TRBJ1-5, with no clear D. The germline V gene encodes CDR1 KGHSH and CDR2 LQKENI. The V end was cut by 1 base, the J end by 0 bases, with 10 bases between. The CDR3 is 16 amino acids. The CDR3 region is CASSPLPGGSNQPQHF. The CDR3 nucleotides read TGTGCCAGCTCACCACTACCCGGTGGTAGCAATCAGCCCCAGCATTTT.